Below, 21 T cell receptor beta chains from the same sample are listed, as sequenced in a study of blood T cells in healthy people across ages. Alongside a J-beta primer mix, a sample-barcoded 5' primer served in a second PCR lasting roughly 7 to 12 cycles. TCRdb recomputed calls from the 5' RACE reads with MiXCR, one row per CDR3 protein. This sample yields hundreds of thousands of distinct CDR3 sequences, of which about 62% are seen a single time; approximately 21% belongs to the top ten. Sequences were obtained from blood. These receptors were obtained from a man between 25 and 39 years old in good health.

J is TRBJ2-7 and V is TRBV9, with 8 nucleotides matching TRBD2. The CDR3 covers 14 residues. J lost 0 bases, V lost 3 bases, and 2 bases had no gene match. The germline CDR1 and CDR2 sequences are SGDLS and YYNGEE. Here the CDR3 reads CASSAGTSSYEQYF. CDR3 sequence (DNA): TGTGCCAGCAGCGCCGGGACTAGCTCCTACGAGCAGTACTTC.

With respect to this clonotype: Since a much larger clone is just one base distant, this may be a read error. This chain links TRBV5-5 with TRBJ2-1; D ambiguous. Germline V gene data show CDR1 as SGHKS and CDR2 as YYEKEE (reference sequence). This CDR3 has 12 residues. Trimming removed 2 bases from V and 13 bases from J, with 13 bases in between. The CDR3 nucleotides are TGTGCCAGCAGCTTTCGAGGAGAGACCCAGTTCTTC. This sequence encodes CASSFRGETQFF.

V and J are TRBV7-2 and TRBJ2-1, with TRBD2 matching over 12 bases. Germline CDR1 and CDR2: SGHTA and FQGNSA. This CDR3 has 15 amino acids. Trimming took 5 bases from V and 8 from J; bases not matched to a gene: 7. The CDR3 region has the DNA TGTGCCAGCAGCGCGGGACTAGCGGGCTCGGATGAGCAGTTCTTC. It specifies CASSAGLAGSDEQFF.

CDR3 amino acids: CATSDRQGRNEQYF. The CDR3 bases are TGTGCCACCAGTGATCGACAGGGGCGGAACGAGCAGTACTTC. The chain links TRBV24-1 to TRBJ2-7, with 8 bases lining up with TRBD1. The CDR3 runs 14 residues. Trimming removed 3 bases from V and 5 bases from J; junction bases left unmatched: 5. Looked up from germline, CDR1 is KGHDR and CDR2 is SFDVKD.

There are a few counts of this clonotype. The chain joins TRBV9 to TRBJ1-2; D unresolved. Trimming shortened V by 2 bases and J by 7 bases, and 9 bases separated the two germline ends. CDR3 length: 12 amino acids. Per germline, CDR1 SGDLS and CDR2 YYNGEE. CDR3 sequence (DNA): TGTGCCAGCAGCGTCCTCTTAGGTGGCTACACCTTC. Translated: CASSVLLGGYTF.

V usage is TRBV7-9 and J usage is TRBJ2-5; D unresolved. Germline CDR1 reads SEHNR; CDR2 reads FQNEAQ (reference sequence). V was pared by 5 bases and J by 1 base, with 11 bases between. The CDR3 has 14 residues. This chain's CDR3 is CASSPIYSQETQYF. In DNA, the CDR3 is TGTGCCAGCAGCCCAATCTATAGCCAAGAGACCCAGTACTTC.

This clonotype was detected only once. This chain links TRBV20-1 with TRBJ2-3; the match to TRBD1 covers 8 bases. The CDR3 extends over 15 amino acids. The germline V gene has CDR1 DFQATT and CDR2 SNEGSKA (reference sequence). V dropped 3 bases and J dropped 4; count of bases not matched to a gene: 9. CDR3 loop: CSASRTGLGADTQYF. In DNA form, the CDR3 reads TGCAGTGCTAGTCGGACAGGGCTTGGGGCAGATACGCAGTATTTT.

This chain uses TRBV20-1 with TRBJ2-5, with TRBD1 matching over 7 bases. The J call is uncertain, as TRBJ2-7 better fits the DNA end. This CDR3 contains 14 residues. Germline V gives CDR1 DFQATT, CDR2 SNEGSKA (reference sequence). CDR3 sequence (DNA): TGCAGTGCCGAAGGGGGCAGCCGGTCGTACGAGCAGTACTTC. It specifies CSAEGGSRSYEQYF.

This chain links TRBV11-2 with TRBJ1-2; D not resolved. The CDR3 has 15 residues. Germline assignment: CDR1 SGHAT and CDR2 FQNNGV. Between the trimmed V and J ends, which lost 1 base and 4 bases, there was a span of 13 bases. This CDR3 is CASSLGSSGIYGYTF. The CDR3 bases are TGTGCCAGCAGCTTAGGATCGTCGGGAATCTATGGCTACACCTTC.

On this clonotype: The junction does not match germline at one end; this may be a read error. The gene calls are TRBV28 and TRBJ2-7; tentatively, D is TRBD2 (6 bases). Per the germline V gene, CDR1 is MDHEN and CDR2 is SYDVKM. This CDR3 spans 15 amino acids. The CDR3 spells CASSFGSGDWYVQYF. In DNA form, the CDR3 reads TGTGCCAGCAGTTTCGGTTCGGGAGATTGGTACGTGCAGTACTTC. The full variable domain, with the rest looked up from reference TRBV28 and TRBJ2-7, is DVKVTQSSRYLVKRTGEKVFLECVQDMDHENMFWYRQDPGLGLRLIYFSYDVKMKEKGDIPEGYSVSREKKERFSLILESASTNQTSMYLCASSFGSGDWYVQYFGPGTRLTVT.

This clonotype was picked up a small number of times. The CDR3, as DNA: TGCGCCAGCAGCCAAGATTGGCTAGCGGGAGTCAATGAGCAGTTCTTC. This gives the protein CASSQDWLAGVNEQFF. The J gene is TRBJ2-1, the V gene TRBV4-3; 10 nucleotides line up with TRBD2. V was pared by 0 bases and J by 6 bases, with 5 bases of the junction left unmatched. The V gene's germline CDR1 is LGHNA and CDR2 YSLEER. The CDR3 contains 16 residues.

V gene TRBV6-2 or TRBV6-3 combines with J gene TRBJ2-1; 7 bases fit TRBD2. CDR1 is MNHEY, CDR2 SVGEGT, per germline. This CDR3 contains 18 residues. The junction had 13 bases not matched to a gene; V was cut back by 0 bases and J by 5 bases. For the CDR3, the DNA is TGTGCCAGCAGTTACTCCCACCTTGGGTGGGCGGGGGACAATGAGCAGTTCTTC. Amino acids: CASSYSHLGWAGDNEQFF.

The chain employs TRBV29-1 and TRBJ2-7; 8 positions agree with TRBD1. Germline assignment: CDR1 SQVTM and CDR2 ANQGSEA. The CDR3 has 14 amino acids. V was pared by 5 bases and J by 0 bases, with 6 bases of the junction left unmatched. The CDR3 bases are TGCAGCGTTTACGGACAGGGCAGCTCCTACGAGCAGTACTTC. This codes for CSVYGQGSSYEQYF.

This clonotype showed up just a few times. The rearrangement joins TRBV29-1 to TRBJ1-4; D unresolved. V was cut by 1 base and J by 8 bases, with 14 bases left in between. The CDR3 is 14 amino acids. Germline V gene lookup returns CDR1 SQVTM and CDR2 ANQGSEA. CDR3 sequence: CSVEVGQKGEKLFF. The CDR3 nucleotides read TGCAGCGTTGAAGTGGGCCAAAAGGGCGAAAAACTGTTTTTT.

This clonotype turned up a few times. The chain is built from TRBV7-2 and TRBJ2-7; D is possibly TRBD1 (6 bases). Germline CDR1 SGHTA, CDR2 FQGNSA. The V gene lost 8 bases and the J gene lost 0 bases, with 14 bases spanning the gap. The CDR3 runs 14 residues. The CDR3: CASGHRVRSYEQYF. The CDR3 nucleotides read TGTGCCAGCGGACACAGGGTTCGCTCCTACGAGCAGTACTTC.

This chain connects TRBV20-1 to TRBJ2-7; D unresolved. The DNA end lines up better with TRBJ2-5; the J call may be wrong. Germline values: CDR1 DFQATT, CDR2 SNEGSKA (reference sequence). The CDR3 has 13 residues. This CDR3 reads CSARPSADETQYF. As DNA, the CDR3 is TGCAGTGCTAGACCATCAGCTGACGAGACCCAGTACTTC.

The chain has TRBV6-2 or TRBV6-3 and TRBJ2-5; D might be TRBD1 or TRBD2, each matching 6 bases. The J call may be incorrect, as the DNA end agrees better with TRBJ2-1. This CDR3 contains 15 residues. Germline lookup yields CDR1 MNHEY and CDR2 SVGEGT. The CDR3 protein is CASSHRGRGQETQFF. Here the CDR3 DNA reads TGTGCCAGCAGCCATCGGGGGCGGGGACAAGAGACCCAGTTCTTC.

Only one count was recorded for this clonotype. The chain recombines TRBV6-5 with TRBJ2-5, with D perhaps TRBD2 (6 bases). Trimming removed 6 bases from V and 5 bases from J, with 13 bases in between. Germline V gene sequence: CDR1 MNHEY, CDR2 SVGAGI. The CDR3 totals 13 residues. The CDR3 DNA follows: TGTGCCAGCAGAAAACGGGGGACGGAGACCCAGTACTTC. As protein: CASRKRGTETQYF.

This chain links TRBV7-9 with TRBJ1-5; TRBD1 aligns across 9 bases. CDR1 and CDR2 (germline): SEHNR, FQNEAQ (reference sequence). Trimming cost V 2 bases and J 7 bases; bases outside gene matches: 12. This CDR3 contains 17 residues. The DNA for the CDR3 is TGTGCCAGCAGCTTATGGGGGACAGGGTCTGACTTGCAGCCCCAGCATTTT. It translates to CASSLWGTGSDLQPQHF. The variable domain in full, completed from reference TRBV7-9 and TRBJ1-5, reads DTGVSQNPRHKITKRGQNVTFRCDPISEHNRLYWYRQTLGQGPEFLTYFQNEAQLEKSRLLSDRFSAERPKGSFSTLEIQRTEQGDSAMYLCASSLWGTGSDLQPQHFGDGTRLSIL.

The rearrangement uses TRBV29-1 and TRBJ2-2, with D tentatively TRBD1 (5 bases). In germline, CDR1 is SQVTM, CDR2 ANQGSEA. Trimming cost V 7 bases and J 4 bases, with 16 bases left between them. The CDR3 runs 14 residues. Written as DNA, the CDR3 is TGCAGCGCCAGAGGTCGGACAACCACCGGGGAGCTGTTTTTT. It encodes CSARGRTTTGELFF.

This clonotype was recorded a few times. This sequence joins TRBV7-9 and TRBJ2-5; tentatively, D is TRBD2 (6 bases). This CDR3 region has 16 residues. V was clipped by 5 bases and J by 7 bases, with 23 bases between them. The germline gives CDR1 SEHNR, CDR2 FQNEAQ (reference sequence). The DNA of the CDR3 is TGTGCCAGCAGCCGCTTGGAGGGATTGGAGAAAGTGACCCAGTACTTC. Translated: CASSRLEGLEKVTQYF.